Presented here are 16 T cell receptor beta chains from one specimen sequenced in a study of CXCR3-negative and CXCR3-positive naive CD8 T cells. Through 5' RACE with UMI labels, the TRB cDNA libraries were prepared. After re-calling the 5' RACE reads, TCRdb lists one entry per CDR3 protein, DNA absent. Its table lists around 40,000 distinct CDR3 sequences. The specimen sequenced was memory CD8+ T cells from blood. The receptors derive from a human donor in good health. Some clones in this sample may be carry-over from other donors' samples.

The CDR3 region is CASSQPSVASGIPYEQYF. The chain couples TRBV3-1 to TRBJ2-7; absent DNA, TCRdb's TRBD2 call cannot be checked. The germline CDR1 and CDR2 sequences are LGHDT and YNNKEL (reference sequence). The CDR3 spans 18 residues.

The rearrangement uses TRBV7-2 and TRBJ2-3; TCRdb designates TRBD1, a call that cannot be tested without DNA. Germline assignment: CDR1 SGHTA and CDR2 FQGNSA. The CDR3 is made up of 19 amino acids. CDR3 protein: CASSPPWDRGMDLTDTQYF.

The chain recombines TRBV9 with TRBJ1-1; TCRdb names TRBD1, which stays unverified in the absence of DNA. Germline-derived CDR1 and CDR2 are SGDLS and YYNGEE. The CDR3 is 14 amino acids. The CDR3: CASSGETEHTEAFF.

V usage is TRBV7-2 and J usage is TRBJ2-5; TCRdb's assignment of TRBD1 cannot be checked, as there is no DNA. The CDR3 covers 16 residues. Germline CDR1 is SGHTA and CDR2 is FQGNSA. The CDR3 is CASSLVYVRGKETQYF.

The genes are TRBV6-2 or TRBV6-3 and TRBJ1-1; absent DNA, TCRdb's TRBD1 call cannot be checked. This CDR3 spans 12 amino acids. Germline V lookup: CDR1 MNHEY, CDR2 SVGEGT. The CDR3 is CASSYQGSEAFF.

The gene calls are TRBV15 and TRBJ2-3; absent DNA, TCRdb's TRBD2 call cannot be checked. Germline assignment: CDR1 LNHNV and CDR2 YYDKDF (reference sequence). The CDR3 contains 15 residues. The CDR3 sequence is CATSRDSGGPDTQYF. The variable domain in full, completed from reference TRBV15 and TRBJ2-3, reads DAMVIQNPRYQVTQFGKPVTLSCSQTLNHNVMYWYQQKSSQAPKLLFHYYDKDFNNEADTPDNFQSRRPNTSFCFLDIRSPGLGDTAMYLCATSRDSGGPDTQYFGPGTRLTVL.

The CDR3 protein is CASSQGDRAYEQYF. The rearrangement uses TRBV4-1 and TRBJ2-7; no DNA is available, so the TRBD1 call from TCRdb remains unchecked. Germline values: CDR1 MGHRA, CDR2 YSYEKL. This CDR3 is built from 14 residues.

The chain has TRBV29-1 and TRBJ1-5. The CDR3 is made up of 13 amino acids. Germline V gene sequence: CDR1 SQVTM, CDR2 ANQGSEA. The CDR3 reads CSAWEGSNQPQHF.

The CDR3 region is CASSLSPDRRNTEAFF. The V and J genes are TRBV27 and TRBJ1-1. The germline V gene has CDR1 MNHEY and CDR2 SMNVEV (reference sequence). This CDR3 is 16 amino acids long.

The chain uses TRBV20-1 and TRBJ2-3; the D call from TCRdb, TRBD2, cannot be confirmed without DNA. The CDR3 spans 16 residues. Germline-derived CDR1 and CDR2 are DFQATT and SNEGSKA (reference sequence). The CDR3 reads CSARDKRGARTDTQYF.

This chain connects TRBV29-1 to TRBJ2-7; TCRdb returns TRBD1, unconfirmable since there is no DNA. The CDR3 contains 13 residues. Germline values: CDR1 SQVTM, CDR2 ANQGSEA. This CDR3 reads CSVEGGPTYEQYF.

V and J are TRBV7-2 and TRBJ1-1; absent DNA, TCRdb's TRBD1 call cannot be checked. Per germline, CDR1 SGHTA and CDR2 FQGNSA. The CDR3 runs to 14 residues. This CDR3 reads CASTWKKGWTEAFF. Combining the CDR3 with reference TRBV7-2 and TRBJ1-1 gives the whole variable domain GAGVSQSPSNKVTEKGKDVELRCDPISGHTALYWYRQSLGQGLEFLIYFQGNSAPDKSGLPSDRFSAERTGGSVSTLTIQRTQQEDSAVYLCASTWKKGWTEAFFGQGTRLTVV.

The chain carries TRBV6-5 and TRBJ2-1; there is no DNA to check the TCRdb D call of TRBD2. Germline V gene sequence: CDR1 MNHEY, CDR2 SVGAGI. The CDR3 runs 16 residues. CDR3 protein: CASSTLGAGGSDEQFF.

The chain employs TRBV20-1 and TRBJ1-1; TCRdb's D call, TRBD1, is unchecked because there is no DNA. The CDR3 is made up of 14 amino acids. Germline CDR1 is DFQATT and CDR2 is SNEGSKA (reference sequence). The CDR3 loop is CSANRQGSEVEAFF.

The V call is TRBV6-2 or TRBV6-3, the J call TRBJ1-2; TCRdb selects TRBD1, and the lack of DNA leaves this call unchecked. The CDR3 consists of 15 residues. Germline V lookup: CDR1 MNHEY, CDR2 SVGEGT. This CDR3 reads CASSYSSSGSYGYTF.

The chain recombines TRBV28 with TRBJ2-1; lacking DNA, the TRBD1 call made by TCRdb goes unchecked. The CDR3 is 12 residues long. Per germline, CDR1 MDHEN and CDR2 SYDVKM. The CDR3 protein is CASSPGYNEQFF.